The entry below describes one T cell receptor beta chain. Per the authors' pipeline: Reference gene primer amplification in the assay estimated nucleated cell counts. Sequenced by immunoSEQ multiplex PCR; TCRdb stores in-frame clones only, minus some. The V and J calls and clone size come from that table; D and trimming were worked out from the DNA. The sample lists approximately 210,000 clones; around 81% were seen once. The data stem from a study of blood T cell repertoires in COVID-19. Study in general: Donors in the United States, Italy and Spain gave samples during acute or convalescent COVID-19. T cells, B-cell-depleted T cells, or PBMCs supplied cDNA or gDNA.

Germline-derived CDR1 and CDR2 are SGHRS and YFSETQ. The CDR3 consists of 13 residues. V shed 1 base and J shed 5 bases, with 7 bases lying between them. Membership in each cohort depended on participant-reported clinical history. The sample taken for sequencing was PBMCs or T cells enriched from blood (not recorded which). V gene TRBV5-1 combines with J gene TRBJ1-5, with D unclear. The TCR sequence derives from a man between 25 and 39 years old with acute COVID-19. The CDR3 is CASSLSTDQPQHF. DNA for the CDR3: TGCGCCAGCAGCTTGAGCACCGATCAGCCCCAGCATTTT.